This T cell receptor (beta chain) was recorded in a study of siplizumab effects on memory and regulatory T cells (dated by TCRdb to about 2019). For the study in its entirety: The study examined how the anti-CD2 antibody siplizumab affects alloreactive T-cell subsets in allogeneic mixed lymphocyte reactions built from human PBMCs.

Sorted unstimulated T cells, along with proliferating T cells recovered from mixed lymphocyte reactions, underwent TCRbeta CDR3 sequencing. Fresh whole blood from approximately ten HLA-typed healthy donors was used to isolate PBMCs. To map where alloreactive clones came from, unstimulated CD4+ regulatory T cells were FACS-sorted. Its CDR3 holds 13 amino acids, cysteine through phenylalanine. The only DNA kept is the CDR3, 39 bases in frame from the first base. The V end gives up 3 bases and the J end 8 bases, leaving 3 bases in the junction not matched to a gene. In the germline V gene, CDR1 corresponds to SGHRS and CDR2 to YFSETQ. Summary of the overall study and its limitations: Whether proliferating Tregs from siplizumab cultures were suppressive was not functionally confirmed. For roughly 80-96% of proliferating CD4+ or CD8+ clones, no naive or memory phenotype could be assigned. Greater diversity appeared to be present in unstimulated naive T cells than in memory T cells, and a substantial contribution to the alloresponse seemed to be made by naive cells. Because sequences below about 10^-5 frequency were poorly captured, only a minor fraction of alloreactive clones could be mapped to unstimulated subsets. Among mappable alloreactive CD4+ clones, the Treg-derived fraction averaged 68.8% with siplizumab versus 25% to 30% in control reactions. The cumulative frequency of alloreactive sequences that could be traced back to unstimulated CD4+ memory T cells was significantly reduced by siplizumab.

Library preparation used the immunoSEQ multiplex PCR assay. The deep sequencing platform assayed some 90,000 TCR templates per sample. Genomic DNA extracted from sorted T cells was the material used for TCRbeta CDR3 sequencing. As for how the authors treated the data: The R programming language was used for clonal analysis of the TCRbeta CDR3 data. Alloreactive CD4+ and CD8+ clones were identified by comparing unstimulated samples to CFSE-low samples taken after the reaction. Alloreactive CD4+ clones were assigned to regulatory or non-regulatory origin by matching sequences to sorted unstimulated Treg and non-Treg repertoires. Held by TCRdb, this immuneACCESS table contains in-frame sequences only and omits some clones. Under half of the omission traces to an unresolved V gene where checked; the cause of the rest is unknown. V, J and clone size derive from that table, while D and trimming were established from the DNA sequence. The sample data list about 99,000 clones, and over 90% of these were observed just once. Of the sample, roughly 0.62% is held by the ten largest clones.

With regard to this clone: It lacks a known antigen. It has no much larger one-base neighbor in the sample; base qualities were not kept.

This sequence originates from a human donor in good health. The chain couples TRBV5-1 to TRBJ2-1, with 9 central nucleotides matching TRBD2. The sample consisted of Tregs sorted from blood. The CDR3 loop reads CASSWRLADEQFF. The nucleotide sequence is given as TGCGCCAGCAGCTGGAGACTAGCGGATGAGCAGTTCTTC.